This T cell receptor (beta chain) was observed in a study of OX40 agonist ivuxolimab in advanced cancers. Broader study findings: Within 6 weeks, CD4+ and CD8+ blood T cells expanded clonally at 0.1 to 3.0 mg/kg.

Some clones are missing from TCRdb's copy, which holds only in-frame ones; the method was immunoSEQ multiplex PCR. The data hold about 19,000 clones, with about 88% observed a single time. Concerning this clone: As yet, its antigen is unknown.

Sequenced material: CD4+ or CD8+ T cells sorted from blood, taken in a trial of the OX40 agonist ivuxolimab. This TCR derives from an adult with an advanced solid tumor such as melanoma, head and neck, liver or kidney cancer.

As DNA, the CDR3 is TGTGCCAGCAGCCCGGGACAGGGGGTAGTAACGGAGACCCAGTACTTC. Encoded protein: CASSPGQGVVTETQYF. This rearrangement joins TRBV5-5 to TRBJ2-5, with 11 bases lining up with TRBD1. J lost 5 bases, V lost 4 bases, and 10 bases had no gene match. Germline lookup yields CDR1 SGHKS and CDR2 YYEKEE (reference sequence). The CDR3 extends over 16 amino acids.